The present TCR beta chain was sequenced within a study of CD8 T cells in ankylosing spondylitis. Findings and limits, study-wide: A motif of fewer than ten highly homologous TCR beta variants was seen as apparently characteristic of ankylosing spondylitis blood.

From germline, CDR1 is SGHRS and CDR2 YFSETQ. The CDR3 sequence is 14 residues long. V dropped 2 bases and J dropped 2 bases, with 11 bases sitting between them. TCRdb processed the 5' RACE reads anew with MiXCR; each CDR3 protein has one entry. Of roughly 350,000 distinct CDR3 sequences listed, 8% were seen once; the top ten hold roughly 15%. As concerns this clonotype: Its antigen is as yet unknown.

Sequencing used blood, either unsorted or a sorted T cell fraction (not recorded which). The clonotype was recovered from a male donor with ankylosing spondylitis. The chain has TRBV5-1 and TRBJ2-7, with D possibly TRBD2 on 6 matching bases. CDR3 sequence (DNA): TGCGCCAGCAGCTTAGTGGGGGAGGCCTACGAGCAGTACTTC. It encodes CASSLVGEAYEQYF.